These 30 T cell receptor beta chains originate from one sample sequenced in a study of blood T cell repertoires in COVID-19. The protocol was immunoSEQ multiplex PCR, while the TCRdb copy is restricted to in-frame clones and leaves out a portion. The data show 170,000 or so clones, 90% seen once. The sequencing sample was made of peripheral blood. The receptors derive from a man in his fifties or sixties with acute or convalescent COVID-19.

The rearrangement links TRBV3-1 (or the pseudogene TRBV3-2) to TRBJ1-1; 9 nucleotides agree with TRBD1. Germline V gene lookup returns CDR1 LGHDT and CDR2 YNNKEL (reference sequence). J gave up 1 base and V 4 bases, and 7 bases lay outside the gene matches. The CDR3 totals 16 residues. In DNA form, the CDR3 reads TGTGCCAGCAGCCGTAGACAGGGGGACGGGAACACTGAAGCTTTCTTT. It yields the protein CASSRRQGDGNTEAFF.

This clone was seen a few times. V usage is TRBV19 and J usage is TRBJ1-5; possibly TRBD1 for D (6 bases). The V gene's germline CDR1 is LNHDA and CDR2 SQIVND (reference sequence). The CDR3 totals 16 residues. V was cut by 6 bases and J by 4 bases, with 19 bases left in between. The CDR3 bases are TGTGCCAGTAGGAGGATGGACAGTCTAATAAATCAGCCCCAGCATTTT. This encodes CASRRMDSLINQPQHF.

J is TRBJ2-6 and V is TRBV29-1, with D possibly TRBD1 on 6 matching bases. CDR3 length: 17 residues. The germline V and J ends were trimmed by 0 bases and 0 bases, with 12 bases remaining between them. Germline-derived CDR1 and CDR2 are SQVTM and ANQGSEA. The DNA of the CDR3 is TGCAGCGTTGAAGACAGGGGCCGTCACTCTGGGGCCAACGTCCTGACTTTC. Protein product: CSVEDRGRHSGANVLTF.

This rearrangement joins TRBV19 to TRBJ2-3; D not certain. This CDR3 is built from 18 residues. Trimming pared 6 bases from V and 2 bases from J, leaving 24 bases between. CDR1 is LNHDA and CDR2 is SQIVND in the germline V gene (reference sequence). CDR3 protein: CASSQIPTRLGDTDTQYF. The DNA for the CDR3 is TGTGCCAGTAGCCAAATCCCCACTCGGCTAGGAGACACAGATACGCAGTATTTT. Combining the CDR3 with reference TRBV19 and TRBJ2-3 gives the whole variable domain DGGITQSPKYLFRKEGQNVTLSCEQNLNHDAMYWYRQDPGQGLRLIYYSQIVNDFQKGDIAEGYSVSREKKESFPLTVTSAQKNPTAFYLCASSQIPTRLGDTDTQYFGPGTRLTVL.

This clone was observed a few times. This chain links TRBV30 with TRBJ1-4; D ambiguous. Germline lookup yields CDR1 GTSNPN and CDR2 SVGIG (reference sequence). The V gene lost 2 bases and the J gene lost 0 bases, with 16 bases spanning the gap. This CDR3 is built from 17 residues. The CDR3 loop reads CAWSRGLLPSTNEKLFF. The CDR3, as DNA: TGTGCCTGGAGTCGAGGGCTCCTTCCCTCAACTAATGAAAAACTGTTTTTT.

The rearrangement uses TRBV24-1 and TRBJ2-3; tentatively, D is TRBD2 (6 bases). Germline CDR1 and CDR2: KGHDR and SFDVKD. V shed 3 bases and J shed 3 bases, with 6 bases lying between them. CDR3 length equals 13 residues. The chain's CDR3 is CATSDGGTDTQYF. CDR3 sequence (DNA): TGTGCCACCAGTGATGGGGGGACAGATACGCAGTATTTT.

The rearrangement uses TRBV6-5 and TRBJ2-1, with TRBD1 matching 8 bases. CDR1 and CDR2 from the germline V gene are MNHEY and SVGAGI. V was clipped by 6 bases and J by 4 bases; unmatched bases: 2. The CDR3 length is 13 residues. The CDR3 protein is CASRRQGYNEQFF. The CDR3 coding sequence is TGTGCCAGCAGGAGACAGGGGTACAATGAGCAGTTCTTC.

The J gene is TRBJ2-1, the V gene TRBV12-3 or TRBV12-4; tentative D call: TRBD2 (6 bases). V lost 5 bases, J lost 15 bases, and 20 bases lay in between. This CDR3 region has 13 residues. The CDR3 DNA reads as TGTGCCAGCAGTGACCTCTCCTCGGGACTCCCGTTCTTC. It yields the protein CASSDLSSGLPFF.

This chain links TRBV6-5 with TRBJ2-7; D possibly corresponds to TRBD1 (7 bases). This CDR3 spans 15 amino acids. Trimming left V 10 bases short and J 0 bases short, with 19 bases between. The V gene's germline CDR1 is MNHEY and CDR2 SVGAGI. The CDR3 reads CATCPTGRSSYEQYV. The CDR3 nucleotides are TGTGCCACCTGCCCGACAGGGAGGAGCTCCTACGAGCAGTACGTC.

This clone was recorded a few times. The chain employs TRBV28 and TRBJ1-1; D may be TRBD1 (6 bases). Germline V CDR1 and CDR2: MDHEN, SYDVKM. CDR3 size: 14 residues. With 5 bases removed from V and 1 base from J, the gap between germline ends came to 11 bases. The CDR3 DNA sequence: TGTGCCAGCAGTCTGACAGGACCGAACACTGAAGCTTTCTTT. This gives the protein CASSLTGPNTEAFF.

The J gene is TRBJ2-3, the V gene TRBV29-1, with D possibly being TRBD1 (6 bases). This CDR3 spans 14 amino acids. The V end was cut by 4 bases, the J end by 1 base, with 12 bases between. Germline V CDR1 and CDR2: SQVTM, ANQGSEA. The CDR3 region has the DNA TGCAGCGTTGGGAAGACAGGACGCACAGATACGCAGTATTTT. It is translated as CSVGKTGRTDTQYF.

As DNA, the CDR3 is TGTGCCAGTAGTATCGGGACAGGGAACACCGGGGAGCTGTTTTTT. Residues: CASSIGTGNTGELFF. The chain employs TRBV19 and TRBJ2-2, with TRBD1 matching 8 bases. Germline trimming cut 3 bases from V and 1 base from J; bases unmatched to any gene: 1. The CDR3 covers 15 residues. Germline CDR1 is LNHDA and CDR2 is SQIVND (reference sequence).

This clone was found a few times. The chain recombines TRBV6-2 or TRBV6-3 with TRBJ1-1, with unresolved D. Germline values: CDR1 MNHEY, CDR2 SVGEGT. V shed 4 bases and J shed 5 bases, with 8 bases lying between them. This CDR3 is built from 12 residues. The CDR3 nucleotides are TGTGCCAGCAGTTCCCTTCCTACTGAAGCTTTCTTT. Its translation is CASSSLPTEAFF.

The CDR3 DNA sequence: TGTGCCAGCAGCTATGGGACAGCTAACTATGGCTACACCTTC. Translated, it gives CASSYGTANYGYTF. The chain combines TRBV7-9 with TRBJ1-2, with 7 bases fitting TRBD1. The V segment lost 4 bases and the J segment 0 bases; nucleotides outside the gene matches: 2. Germline lookup yields CDR1 SEHNR and CDR2 FQNEAQ (reference sequence). There are 14 residues in the CDR3.

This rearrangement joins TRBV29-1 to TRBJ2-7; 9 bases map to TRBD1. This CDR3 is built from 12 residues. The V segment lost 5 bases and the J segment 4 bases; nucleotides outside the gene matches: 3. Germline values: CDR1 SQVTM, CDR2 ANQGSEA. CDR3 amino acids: CSVRDRVYEQYF. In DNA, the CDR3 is TGCAGCGTTAGGGACAGGGTTTACGAGCAGTACTTC.

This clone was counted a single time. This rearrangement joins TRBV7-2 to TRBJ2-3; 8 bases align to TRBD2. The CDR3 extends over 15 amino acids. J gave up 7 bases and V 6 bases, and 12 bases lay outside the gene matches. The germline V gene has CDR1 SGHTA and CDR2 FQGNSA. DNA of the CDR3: TGTGCCAGCAGGACAAACCCGGGAGGGCCGAATACGCAGTATTTT. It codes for CASRTNPGGPNTQYF.

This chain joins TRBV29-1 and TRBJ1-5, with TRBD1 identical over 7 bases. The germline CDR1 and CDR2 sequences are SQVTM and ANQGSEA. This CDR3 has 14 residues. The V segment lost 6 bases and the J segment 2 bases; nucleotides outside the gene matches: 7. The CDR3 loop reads CSVAIQGGNQPQHF. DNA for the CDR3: TGCAGCGTCGCAATTCAGGGGGGCAATCAGCCCCAGCATTTT.

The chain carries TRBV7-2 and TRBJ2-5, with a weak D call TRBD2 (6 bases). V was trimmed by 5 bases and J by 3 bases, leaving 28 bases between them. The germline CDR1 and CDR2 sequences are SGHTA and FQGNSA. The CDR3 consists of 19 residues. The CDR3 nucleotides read TGTGCCAGCAGCACCGCCGGCGGGGCGCCCACCTACCTAAAAGAGACCCAGTACTTC. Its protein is CASSTAGGAPTYLKETQYF. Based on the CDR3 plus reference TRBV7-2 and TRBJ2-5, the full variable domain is GAGVSQSPSNKVTEKGKDVELRCDPISGHTALYWYRQSLGQGLEFLIYFQGNSAPDKSGLPSDRFSAERTGGSVSTLTIQRTQQEDSAVYLCASSTAGGAPTYLKETQYFGPGTRLLVL.

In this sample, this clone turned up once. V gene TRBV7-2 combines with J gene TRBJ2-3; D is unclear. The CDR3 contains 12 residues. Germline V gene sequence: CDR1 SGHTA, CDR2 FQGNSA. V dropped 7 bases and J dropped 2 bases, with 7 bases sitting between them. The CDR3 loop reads CASTSATDTQYF. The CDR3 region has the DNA TGTGCCAGCACCAGCGCCACAGATACGCAGTATTTT.

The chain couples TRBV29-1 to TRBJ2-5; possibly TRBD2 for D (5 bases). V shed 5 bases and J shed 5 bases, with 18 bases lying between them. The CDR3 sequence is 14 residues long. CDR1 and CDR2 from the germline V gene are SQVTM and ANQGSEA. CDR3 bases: TGCAGCGTTTTTGCGCGGGTCCCCCTGGAGACCCAGTACTTC. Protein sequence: CSVFARVPLETQYF.

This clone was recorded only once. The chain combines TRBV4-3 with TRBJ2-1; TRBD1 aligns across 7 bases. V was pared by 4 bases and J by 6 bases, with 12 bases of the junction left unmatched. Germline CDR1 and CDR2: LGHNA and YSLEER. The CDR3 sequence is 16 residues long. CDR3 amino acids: CASSPEGQGVGNEQFF. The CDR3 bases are TGCGCCAGCAGCCCCGAAGGGCAGGGGGTCGGCAATGAGCAGTTCTTC.

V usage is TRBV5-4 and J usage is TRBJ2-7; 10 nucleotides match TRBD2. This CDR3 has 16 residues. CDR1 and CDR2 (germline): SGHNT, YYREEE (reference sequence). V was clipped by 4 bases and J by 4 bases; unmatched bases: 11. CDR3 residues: CASSPLASSGSYEQYF. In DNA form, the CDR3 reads TGTGCCAGCAGCCCGCTGGCGTCTAGCGGGAGTTACGAGCAGTACTTC. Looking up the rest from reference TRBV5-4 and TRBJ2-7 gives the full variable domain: ETGVTQSPTHLIKTRGQQVTLRCSSQSGHNTVSWYQQALGQGPQFIFQYYREEENGRGNFPPRFSGLQFPNYSSELNVNALELDDSALYLCASSPLASSGSYEQYFGPGTRLTVT.

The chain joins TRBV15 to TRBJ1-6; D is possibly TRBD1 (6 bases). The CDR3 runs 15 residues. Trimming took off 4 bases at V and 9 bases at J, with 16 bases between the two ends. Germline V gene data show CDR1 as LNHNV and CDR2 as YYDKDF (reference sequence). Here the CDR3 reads CATSTTGVYSSPLHF. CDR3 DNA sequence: TGTGCCACCAGCACGACAGGAGTATACAGTTCACCCCTCCACTTT.

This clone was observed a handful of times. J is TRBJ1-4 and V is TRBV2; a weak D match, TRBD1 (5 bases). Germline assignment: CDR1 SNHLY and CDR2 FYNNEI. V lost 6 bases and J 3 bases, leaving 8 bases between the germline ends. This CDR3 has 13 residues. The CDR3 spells CASRRGSNEKLFF. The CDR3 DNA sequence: TGTGCCAGCAGAAGGGGATCTAATGAAAAACTGTTTTTT.

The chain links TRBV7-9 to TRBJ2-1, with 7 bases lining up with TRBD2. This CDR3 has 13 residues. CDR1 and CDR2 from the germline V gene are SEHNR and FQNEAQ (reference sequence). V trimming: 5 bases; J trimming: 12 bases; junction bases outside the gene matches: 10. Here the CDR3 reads CASSTGTKGSQFF. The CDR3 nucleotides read TGTGCCAGCAGCACCGGGACTAAGGGGTCGCAGTTCTTC.

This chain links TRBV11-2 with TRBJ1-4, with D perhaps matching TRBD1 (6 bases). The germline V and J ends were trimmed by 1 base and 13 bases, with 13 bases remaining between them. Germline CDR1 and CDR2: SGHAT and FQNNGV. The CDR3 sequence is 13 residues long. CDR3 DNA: TGTGCCAGCAGCTTAGCCTCCGACAGGTTACTGTTTTTT. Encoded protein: CASSLASDRLLFF. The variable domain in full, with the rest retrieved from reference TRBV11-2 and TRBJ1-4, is EAGVAQSPRYKIIEKRQSVAFWCNPISGHATLYWYQQILGQGPKLLIQFQNNGVVDDSQLPKDRFSAERLKGVDSTLKIQPAKLEDSAVYLCASSLASDRLLFFGSGTQLSVL.

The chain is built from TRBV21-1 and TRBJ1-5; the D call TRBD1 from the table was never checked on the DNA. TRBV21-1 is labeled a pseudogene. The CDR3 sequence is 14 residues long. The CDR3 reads CASVSRQINQPQHF. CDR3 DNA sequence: TGTGCCAGCGTAAGCCGACAGATTAATCAGCCCCAGCATTTT.

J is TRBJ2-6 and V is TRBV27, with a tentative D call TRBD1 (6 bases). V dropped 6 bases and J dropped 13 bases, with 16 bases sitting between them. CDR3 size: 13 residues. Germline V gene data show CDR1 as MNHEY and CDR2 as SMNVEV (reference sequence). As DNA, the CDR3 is TGTGCCAGCAGACCAGGGGACGGTGGGGTCCTGACTTTC. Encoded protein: CASRPGDGGVLTF. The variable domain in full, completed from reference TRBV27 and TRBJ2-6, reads EAQVTQNPRYLITVTGKKLTVTCSQNMNHEYMSWYRQDPGLGLRQIYYSMNVEVTDKGDVPEGYKVSRKEKRNFPLILESPSPNQTSLYFCASRPGDGGVLTFGAGSRLTVL.

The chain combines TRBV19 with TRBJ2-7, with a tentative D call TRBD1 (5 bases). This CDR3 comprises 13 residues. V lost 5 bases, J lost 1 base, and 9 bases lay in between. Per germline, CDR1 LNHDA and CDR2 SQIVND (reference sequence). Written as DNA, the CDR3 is TGTGCCAGTAGTGAGACAGCGTCCTACGAGCAGTACTTC. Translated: CASSETASYEQYF.

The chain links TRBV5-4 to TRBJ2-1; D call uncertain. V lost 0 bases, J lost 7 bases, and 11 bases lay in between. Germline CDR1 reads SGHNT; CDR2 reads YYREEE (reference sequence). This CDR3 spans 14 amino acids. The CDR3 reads CASSLVQDRNEQFF. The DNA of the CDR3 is TGTGCCAGCAGCTTGGTGCAGGATAGGAATGAGCAGTTCTTC.